The entry below describes one T cell receptor (beta chain). This sample is drawn from a study of OX40 agonist ivuxolimab in advanced cancers. CDR3 length: 15 residues. V gave up 1 base and J gave up 1 base, with 8 bases separating them. Germline V lookup: CDR1 SEHNR, CDR2 FQNEAQ (reference sequence). Repertoires were generated with immunoSEQ multiplex PCR, while TCRdb's copy carries only in-frame clones and drops some. The repertoire includes roughly 51,000 clones, around nine tenths of them detected once, and about 0.58% sits in the top ten. The sample was CD4+ or CD8+ T cells sorted from blood, taken in a trial of the OX40 agonist ivuxolimab. This sequence joins TRBV7-9 and TRBJ1-3, with D maybe TRBD1 (5 bases). The sequence was obtained from an adult with an advanced solid tumor such as melanoma, head and neck, liver or kidney cancer. In DNA form, the CDR3 reads TGTGCCAGCAGCTTAGGAGGGACGTCTGGAAACACCATATATTTT. Its protein is CASSLGGTSGNTIYF.